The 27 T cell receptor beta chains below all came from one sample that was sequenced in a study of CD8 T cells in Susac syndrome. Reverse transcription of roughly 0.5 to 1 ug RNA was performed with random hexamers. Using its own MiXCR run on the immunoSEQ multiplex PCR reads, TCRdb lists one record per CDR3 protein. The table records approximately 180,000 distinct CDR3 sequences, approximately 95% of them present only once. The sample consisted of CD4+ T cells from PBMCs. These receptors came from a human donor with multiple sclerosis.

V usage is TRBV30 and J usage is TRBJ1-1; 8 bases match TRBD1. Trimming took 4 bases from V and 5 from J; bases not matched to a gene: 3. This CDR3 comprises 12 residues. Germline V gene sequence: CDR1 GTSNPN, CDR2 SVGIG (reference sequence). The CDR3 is CAWKRQGTEAFF. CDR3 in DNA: TGTGCCTGGAAACGACAGGGGACTGAAGCTTTCTTT.

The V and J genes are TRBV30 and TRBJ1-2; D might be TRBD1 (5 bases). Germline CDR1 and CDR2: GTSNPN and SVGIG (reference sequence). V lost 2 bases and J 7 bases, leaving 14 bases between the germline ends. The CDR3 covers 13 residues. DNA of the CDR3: TGTGCCTGGAGTAGCCTGACAGTATCTGGCTACACCTTC. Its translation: CAWSSLTVSGYTF. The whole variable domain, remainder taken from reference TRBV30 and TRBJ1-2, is SQTIHQWPATLVQPVGSPLSLECTVEGTSNPNLYWYRQAAGRGLQLLFYSVGIGQISSEVPQNLSASRPQDRQFILSSKKLLLSDSGFYLCAWSSLTVSGYTFGSGTRLTVV.

CDR3 coding DNA: TGTGCCAGCAGCTCTTTTAGTACGCAGTATTTT. Its translation: CASSSFSTQYF. This chain links TRBV5-4 with TRBJ2-3, with D hard to call. V was trimmed by 3 bases and J by 8 bases, leaving 7 bases between them. Germline values: CDR1 SGHNT, CDR2 YYREEE (reference sequence). This CDR3 is built from 11 residues.

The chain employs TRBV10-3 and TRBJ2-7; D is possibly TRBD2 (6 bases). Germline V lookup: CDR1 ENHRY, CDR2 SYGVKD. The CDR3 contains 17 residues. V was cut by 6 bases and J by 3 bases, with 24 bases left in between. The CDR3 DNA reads TGTGCCATCAGGGACGCATGGGACTCGAACAGCAACTACGAGCAGTACTTC. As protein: CAIRDAWDSNSNYEQYF.

For the CDR3, the DNA is TGCAGTGCCGCCATCAGACAGGAGAGCACAGATACGCAGTATTTT. This gives the protein CSAAIRQESTDTQYF. The rearrangement joins TRBV20-1 to TRBJ2-3; tentative D call: TRBD1 (6 bases). Germline lookup yields CDR1 DFQATT and CDR2 SNEGSKA (reference sequence). The CDR3 length is 15 residues. V dropped 6 bases and J dropped 0 bases, with 16 bases sitting between them.

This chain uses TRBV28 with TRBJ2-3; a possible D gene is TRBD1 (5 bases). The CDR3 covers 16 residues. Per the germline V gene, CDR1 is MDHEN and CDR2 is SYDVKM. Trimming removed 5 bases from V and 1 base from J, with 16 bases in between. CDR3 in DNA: TGTGCCAGCAGTATCAGGGTTTTCTTTGGCACAGATACGCAGTATTTT. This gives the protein CASSIRVFFGTDTQYF.

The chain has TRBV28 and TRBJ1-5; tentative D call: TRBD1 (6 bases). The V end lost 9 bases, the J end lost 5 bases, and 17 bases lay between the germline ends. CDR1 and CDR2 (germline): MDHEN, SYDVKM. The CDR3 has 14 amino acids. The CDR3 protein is CASIRGGEDQPQHF. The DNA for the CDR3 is TGTGCCAGTATTAGGGGGGGAGAGGATCAGCCCCAGCATTTT.

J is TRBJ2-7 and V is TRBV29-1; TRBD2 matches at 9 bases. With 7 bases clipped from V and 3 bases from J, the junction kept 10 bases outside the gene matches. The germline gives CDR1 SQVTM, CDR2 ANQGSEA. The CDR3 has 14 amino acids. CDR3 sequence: CSGLGASGDYEQYF. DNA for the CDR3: TGCAGCGGGCTAGGGGCTAGCGGGGACTACGAGCAGTACTTC.

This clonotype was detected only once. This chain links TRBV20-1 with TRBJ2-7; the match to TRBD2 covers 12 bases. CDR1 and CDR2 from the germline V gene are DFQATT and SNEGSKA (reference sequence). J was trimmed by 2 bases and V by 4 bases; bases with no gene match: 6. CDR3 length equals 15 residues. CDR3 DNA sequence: TGCAGTGCTACCCAGACTAGCGGGGGTACCTACGAGCAGTACTTC. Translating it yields CSATQTSGGTYEQYF.

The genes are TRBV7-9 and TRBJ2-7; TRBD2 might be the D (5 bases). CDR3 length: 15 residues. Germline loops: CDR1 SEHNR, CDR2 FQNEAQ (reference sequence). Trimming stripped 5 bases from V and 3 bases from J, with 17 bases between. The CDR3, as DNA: TGTGCCAGCAGCCCTAGTCGCAGCGGTGGCTACGAGCAGTACTTC. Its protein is CASSPSRSGGYEQYF.

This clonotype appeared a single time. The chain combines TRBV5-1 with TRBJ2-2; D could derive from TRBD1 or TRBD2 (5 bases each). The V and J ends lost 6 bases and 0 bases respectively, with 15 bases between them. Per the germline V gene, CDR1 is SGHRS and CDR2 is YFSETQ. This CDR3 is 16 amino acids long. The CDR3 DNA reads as TGCGCCAGCACCCCCCCGGGGACCGCGAACACCGGGGAGCTGTTTTTT. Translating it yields CASTPPGTANTGELFF.

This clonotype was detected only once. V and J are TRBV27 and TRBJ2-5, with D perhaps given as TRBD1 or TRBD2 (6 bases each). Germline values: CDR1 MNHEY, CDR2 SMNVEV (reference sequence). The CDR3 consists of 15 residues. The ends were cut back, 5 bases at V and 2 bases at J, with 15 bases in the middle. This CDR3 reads CASSSLGGGQETQYF. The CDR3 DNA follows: TGTGCCAGCAGTAGCCTTGGAGGGGGGCAAGAGACCCAGTACTTC.

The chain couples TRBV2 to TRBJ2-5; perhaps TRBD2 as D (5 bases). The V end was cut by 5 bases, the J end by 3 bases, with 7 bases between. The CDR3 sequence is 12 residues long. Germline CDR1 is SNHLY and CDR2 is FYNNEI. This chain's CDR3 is CASSMEEETQYF. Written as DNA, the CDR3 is TGTGCCAGCAGTATGGAGGAAGAGACCCAGTACTTC.

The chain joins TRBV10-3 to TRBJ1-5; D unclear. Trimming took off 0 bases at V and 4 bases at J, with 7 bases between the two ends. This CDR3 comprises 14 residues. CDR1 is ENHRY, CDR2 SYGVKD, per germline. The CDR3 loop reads CAISESISNQPQHF. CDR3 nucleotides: TGTGCCATCAGTGAGTCGATTTCAAATCAGCCCCAGCATTTT.

As DNA, the CDR3 is TGTGCCAGCAGCGCAGACCGGACAGGACTCTACAATGAGCAGTTCTTC. This sequence encodes CASSADRTGLYNEQFF. The chain couples TRBV6-6 to TRBJ2-1; 7 bases map to TRBD1. The CDR3 length is 16 residues. Per germline, CDR1 MNHNY and CDR2 SVGAGI (reference sequence). The ends lost 6 bases at V and 3 bases at J; junction bases unmatched: 11.

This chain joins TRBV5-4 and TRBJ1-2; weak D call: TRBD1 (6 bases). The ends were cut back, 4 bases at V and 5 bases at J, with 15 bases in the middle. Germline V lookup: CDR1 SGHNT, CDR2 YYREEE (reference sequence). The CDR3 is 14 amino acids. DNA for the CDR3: TGTGCCAGCAGCCCTCCGGGACACGGTTATGGCTACACCTTC. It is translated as CASSPPGHGYGYTF.

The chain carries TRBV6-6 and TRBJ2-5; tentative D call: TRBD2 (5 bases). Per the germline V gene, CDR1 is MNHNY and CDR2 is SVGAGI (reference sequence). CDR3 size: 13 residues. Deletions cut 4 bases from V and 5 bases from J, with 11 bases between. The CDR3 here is CASSLRVAETQYF. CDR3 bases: TGTGCCAGCAGTTTGAGGGTAGCGGAGACCCAGTACTTC.

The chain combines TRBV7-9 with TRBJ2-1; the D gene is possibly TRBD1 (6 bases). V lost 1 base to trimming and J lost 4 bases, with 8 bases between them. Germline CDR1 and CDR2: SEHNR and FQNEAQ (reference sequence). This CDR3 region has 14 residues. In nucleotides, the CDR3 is TGTGCCAGCAGCTTAGATGGACAGTACAATGAGCAGTTCTTC. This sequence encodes CASSLDGQYNEQFF.

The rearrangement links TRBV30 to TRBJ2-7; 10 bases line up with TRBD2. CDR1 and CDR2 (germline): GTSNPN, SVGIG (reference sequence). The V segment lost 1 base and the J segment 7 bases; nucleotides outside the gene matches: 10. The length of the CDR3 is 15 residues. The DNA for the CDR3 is TGTGCCTGGAGTGGAGCGGGACTAGCGTTGAGAGAGCAGTACTTC. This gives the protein CAWSGAGLALREQYF.

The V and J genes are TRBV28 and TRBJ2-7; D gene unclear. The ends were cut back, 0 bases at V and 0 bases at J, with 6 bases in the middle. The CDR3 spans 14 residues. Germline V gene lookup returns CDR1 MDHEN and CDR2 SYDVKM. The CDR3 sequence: CASSLWASSYEQYF. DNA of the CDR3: TGTGCCAGCAGTTTATGGGCCAGCTCCTACGAGCAGTACTTC.

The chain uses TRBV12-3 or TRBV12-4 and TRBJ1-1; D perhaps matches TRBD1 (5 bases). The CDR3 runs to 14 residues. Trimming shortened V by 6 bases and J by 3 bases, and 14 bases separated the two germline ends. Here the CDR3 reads CASSLMGVDTEAFF. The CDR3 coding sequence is TGTGCCAGCAGCCTTATGGGGGTGGACACTGAAGCTTTCTTT.

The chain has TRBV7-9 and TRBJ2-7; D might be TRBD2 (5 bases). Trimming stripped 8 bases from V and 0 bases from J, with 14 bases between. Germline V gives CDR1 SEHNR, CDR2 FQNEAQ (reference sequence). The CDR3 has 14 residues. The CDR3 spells CASAPRDSSYEQYF. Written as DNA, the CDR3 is TGTGCCAGCGCCCCCCGGGATAGCTCCTACGAGCAGTACTTC.

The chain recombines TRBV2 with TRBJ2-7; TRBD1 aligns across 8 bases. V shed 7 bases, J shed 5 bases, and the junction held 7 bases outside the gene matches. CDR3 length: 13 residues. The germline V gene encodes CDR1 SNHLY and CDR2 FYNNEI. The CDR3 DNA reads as TGTGCCAGCACCGGCGGGACAGGACACGAGCAGTACTTC. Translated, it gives CASTGGTGHEQYF.

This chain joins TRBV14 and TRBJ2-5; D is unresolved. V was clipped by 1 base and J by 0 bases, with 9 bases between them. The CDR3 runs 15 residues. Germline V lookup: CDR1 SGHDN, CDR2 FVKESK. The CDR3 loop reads CASSQGSANQETQYF. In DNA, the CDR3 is TGTGCCAGCAGCCAAGGTTCGGCTAACCAAGAGACCCAGTACTTC.

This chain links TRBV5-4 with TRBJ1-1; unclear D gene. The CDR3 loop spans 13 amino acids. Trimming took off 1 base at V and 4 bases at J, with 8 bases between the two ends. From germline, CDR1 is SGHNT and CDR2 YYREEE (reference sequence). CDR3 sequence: CASSLPDITEAFF. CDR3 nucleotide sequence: TGTGCCAGCAGCTTGCCAGATATCACTGAAGCTTTCTTT.

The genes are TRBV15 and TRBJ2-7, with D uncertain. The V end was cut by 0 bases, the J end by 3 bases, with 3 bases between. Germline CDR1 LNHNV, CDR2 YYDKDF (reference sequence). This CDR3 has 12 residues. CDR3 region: CATSREGYEQYF. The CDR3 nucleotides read TGTGCCACCAGCAGAGAAGGCTACGAGCAGTACTTC.

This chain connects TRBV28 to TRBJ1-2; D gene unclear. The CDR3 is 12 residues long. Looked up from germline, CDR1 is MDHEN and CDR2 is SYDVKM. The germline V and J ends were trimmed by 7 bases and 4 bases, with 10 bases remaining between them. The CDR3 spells CASNRGLYGYTF. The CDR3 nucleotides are TGTGCCAGCAATCGTGGGCTCTATGGCTACACCTTC.